The TCR beta chain described here comes from a study of shared clonotypes between healthy human individuals. On this clone itself: The target antigen is unknown.

Assay execution took place at the deep level. Researchers divided each subset's genomic DNA evenly across several immunoSEQ plates. Sequencing was performed with immunoSEQ multiplex PCR; in TCRdb, only in-frame clones are kept and a portion is missing. The sample holds about 2.1 million clones; about 93% are singletons and the top ten take under 2%. J lost 6 bases, V lost 3 bases, and 8 bases had no gene match. The CDR3 spans 15 residues. Looked up from germline, CDR1 is SGHTA and CDR2 is FQGTGA. As defined, naive CD8 cells were CD45RO-negative and positively selected for CCR7, with terminally differentiated effector memory CD45RA+ cells excluded. Overall study findings and caveats: Sampling covered nothing but blood. Tissue TCR repertoires likely differ from those found in blood. Depth of sequencing was expected to influence donor clonotype sharing.

The chain combines TRBV7-3 with TRBJ2-1; 7 bases match TRBD2. Specimen: naive CD8+ T cells from PBMCs. The TCR was taken from a man aged 18 to 30 in good health. Some clones in this sample may be carry-over from other donors' samples. CDR3: CASSLTGLVGNEQFF. The CDR3 DNA follows: TGTGCCAGCAGCTTGACTGGACTAGTCGGCAATGAGCAGTTCTTC.